Below, 10 T cell receptor beta chains from the same sample are listed, as sequenced in a study of T cells after yellow fever vaccination. TCRdb redid the calling of the 5' RACE reads with MiXCR, one entry per CDR3 protein. The sample holds some 150,000 distinct CDR3 sequences, 5% to 7.5% seen once. Sequencing used CD4+ T cells sorted from PBMCs, obtained 10 days after the yellow fever booster vaccination. All receptors derive from a man younger than 45 who received the YFV17D yellow fever vaccine.

This clonotype occurred many times. This chain links TRBV5-1 with TRBJ2-1; D gene uncertain. The V end was cut by 7 bases, the J end by 0 bases, with 11 bases between. Germline CDR1 is SGHRS and CDR2 is YFSETQ. CDR3 size: 14 residues. In DNA, the CDR3 is TGCGCCAGCTCGCCGGATAGCTCCTACAATGAGCAGTTCTTC. It is translated as CASSPDSSYNEQFF.

This clonotype was counted at least ten times. The rearrangement joins TRBV25-1 to TRBJ2-3; weak D call: TRBD1 (5 bases). Germline CDR1 reads MGHDK; CDR2 reads SYGVNS. The CDR3 length is 15 residues. The V gene lost 8 bases and the J gene lost 4 bases, with 19 bases spanning the gap. CDR3 nucleotides: TGTGCCAGCGCCGAGGTTGGGGCTGGGGCAGATACGCAGTATTTT. Protein: CASAEVGAGADTQYF.

In its sample, this clonotype was seen a few times. The chain carries TRBV20-1 and TRBJ2-1; the match to TRBD2 covers 9 bases. Germline CDR1 is DFQATT and CDR2 is SNEGSKA (reference sequence). The CDR3 extends over 19 amino acids. V trimming: 0 bases; J trimming: 2 bases; junction bases outside the gene matches: 14. CDR3 coding DNA: TGCAGTGCTAGAGATCTGACTAGCGGTTCGACTCTGCCCTACAATGAGCAGTTCTTC. Protein: CSARDLTSGSTLPYNEQFF.

The chain combines TRBV7-2 with TRBJ1-6; D is unclear. Germline V lookup: CDR1 SGHTA, CDR2 FQGNSA. V shed 4 bases and J shed 2 bases, with 12 bases lying between them. CDR3 length: 16 residues. Here the CDR3 DNA reads TGTGCCAGCAGCTCCGTCGCGTGGGCCTATAATTCACCCCTCCACTTT. It codes for CASSSVAWAYNSPLHF.

This clonotype came up a few times. This chain uses TRBV9 with TRBJ1-6; TRBD1 matches 8 bases. The CDR3 is made up of 15 amino acids. V shed 0 bases and J 7 bases; nucleotides not matched to a gene: 3. Germline lookup yields CDR1 SGDLS and CDR2 YYNGEE. CDR3 DNA: TGTGCCAGCAGCGTAGGGACAGGGCAAAATTCACCCCTCCACTTT. Its translation is CASSVGTGQNSPLHF.

At least ten counts were recorded for this clonotype. The rearrangement links TRBV7-2 to TRBJ2-4; D is unclear. CDR1 and CDR2 from the germline V gene are SGHTA and FQGNSA. The CDR3 has 13 amino acids. Trimming pared 0 bases from V and 13 bases from J, leaving 13 bases between. CDR3 nucleotides: TGTGCCAGCAGCTTAGCGCCAGCCCGGCCCCAGTACTTC. Protein: CASSLAPARPQYF.

This clonotype showed up many times. The V and J genes are TRBV11-2 and TRBJ1-1, with unresolved D. The V gene lost 5 bases and the J gene lost 0 bases, with 13 bases spanning the gap. Germline loops: CDR1 SGHAT, CDR2 FQNNGV. The CDR3 length is 15 residues. This CDR3 is CASSTRRGLNTEAFF. CDR3 nucleotides: TGTGCCAGCAGCACCCGGCGAGGGTTGAACACTGAAGCTTTCTTT.

This clonotype came up many times. V gene TRBV5-1 combines with J gene TRBJ2-7; D unresolved. V lost 0 bases and J 3 bases, leaving 10 bases between the germline ends. Per germline, CDR1 SGHRS and CDR2 YFSETQ. The CDR3 loop spans 14 amino acids. The CDR3 sequence: CASSLVGSSYEQYF. In DNA form, the CDR3 reads TGCGCCAGCAGCTTGGTTGGTAGCAGCTACGAGCAGTACTTC.

This clonotype was seen at least ten times. The chain combines TRBV20-1 with TRBJ1-5; no clear D gene. Between the trimmed V and J ends, which lost 4 bases and 3 bases, there was a span of 10 bases. The CDR3 runs 13 residues. Per germline, CDR1 DFQATT and CDR2 SNEGSKA (reference sequence). CDR3 residues: CSAKGSNNQPQHF. The CDR3 nucleotides are TGCAGTGCTAAGGGCAGTAACAATCAGCCCCAGCATTTT.

This clonotype came up many times. This sequence joins TRBV20-1 and TRBJ2-3; TRBD1 matches 7 bases. Germline trimming cut 0 bases from V and 3 bases from J; bases unmatched to any gene: 3. From germline, CDR1 is DFQATT and CDR2 SNEGSKA (reference sequence). The CDR3 length is 14 residues. CDR3 protein: CSARERGRTDTQYF. DNA of the CDR3: TGCAGTGCTAGAGAGAGGGGGCGAACAGATACGCAGTATTTT.